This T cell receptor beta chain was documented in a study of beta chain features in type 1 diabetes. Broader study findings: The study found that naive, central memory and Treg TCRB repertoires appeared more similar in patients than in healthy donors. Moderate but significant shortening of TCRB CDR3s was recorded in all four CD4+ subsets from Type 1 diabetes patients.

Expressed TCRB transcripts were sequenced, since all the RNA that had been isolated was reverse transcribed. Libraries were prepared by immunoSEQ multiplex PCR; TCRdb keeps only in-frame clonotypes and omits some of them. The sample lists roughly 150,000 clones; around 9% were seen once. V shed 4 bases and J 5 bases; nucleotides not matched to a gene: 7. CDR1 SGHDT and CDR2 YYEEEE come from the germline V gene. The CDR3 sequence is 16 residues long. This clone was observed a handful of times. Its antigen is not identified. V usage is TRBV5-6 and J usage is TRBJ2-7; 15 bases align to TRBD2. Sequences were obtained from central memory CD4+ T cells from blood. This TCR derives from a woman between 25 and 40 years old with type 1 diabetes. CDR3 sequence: CASSLGLAGGPHEQYF. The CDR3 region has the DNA TGTGCCAGCAGCCTAGGACTAGCGGGAGGGCCCCACGAGCAGTACTTC.